This TCR beta chain was sequenced for a study of shared clonotypes between healthy human individuals. A remark on this clone: What it binds is unknown.

When replicate PCRs were run on sorted subsets, they used about 220 ng DNA, some 33,000 T cell genomes. The data were produced by immunoSEQ multiplex PCR, yet TCRdb's version contains in-frame clones alone and is incomplete. The table lists roughly 2,300,000 clones, roughly 92% of them singletons, with approximately 0.41% in the top ten. Study-wide points: A handful of donors had around 5.2% of their naive CD4 clonotypes in common.

The study drew its donors from healthy HIV-negative adults without recent acute infections or vaccinations. Naive CD4+ cells were CD45RA-selected; the remaining cells were memory. Germline loops: CDR1 SNHLY, CDR2 FYNNEI. This CDR3 is 13 amino acids long. Trimming removed 2 bases at V and 10 bases at J, with 11 bases between. The sequenced sample was naive CD4+ T cells from PBMCs. Sample subset: CD45RA+ positively selected. The TCR comes from a man in his late teens or twenties in good health. Some clones in this sample may be carry-over from other donors' samples. This chain connects TRBV2 to TRBJ1-4; D is unclear. The CDR3 DNA follows: TGTGCCAGCAGTGAACTCTTGTCAGGAAAACTGTTTTTT. Protein product: CASSELLSGKLFF.